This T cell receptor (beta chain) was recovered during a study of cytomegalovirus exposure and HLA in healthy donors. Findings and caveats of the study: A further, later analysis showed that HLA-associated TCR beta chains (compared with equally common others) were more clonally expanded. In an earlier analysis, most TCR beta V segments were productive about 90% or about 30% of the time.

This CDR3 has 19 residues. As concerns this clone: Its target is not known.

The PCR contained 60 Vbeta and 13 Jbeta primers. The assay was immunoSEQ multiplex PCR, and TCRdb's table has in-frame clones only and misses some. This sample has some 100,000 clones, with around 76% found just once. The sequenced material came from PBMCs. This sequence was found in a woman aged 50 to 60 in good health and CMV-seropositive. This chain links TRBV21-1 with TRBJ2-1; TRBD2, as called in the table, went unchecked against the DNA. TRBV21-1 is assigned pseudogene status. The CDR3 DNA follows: TGTGCCAGCAGCAAAGAGGGTAGGGAGGAAACTAGCTCCTACAATGAGCAGTTCTTC. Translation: CASSKEGREETSSYNEQFF.